One and the same sample provided the 19 T cell receptor beta chains below, sequenced in a study of T cell clones after liver transplantation. Sequenced by immunoSEQ multiplex PCR; TCRdb stores in-frame clones only, minus some. The sample holds under 60,000 clones, 60% to 80% seen once. The input for sequencing was CD4+ T cells from blood, taken at the 22-month timepoint. These receptors were taken from a human patient who received a liver transplant. The T cells may partly be graft donor cells.

This clone showed up just a few times. V and J are TRBV4-1 and TRBJ2-7, with 9 bases that match TRBD1. The CDR3 contains 18 residues. Per germline, CDR1 MGHRA and CDR2 YSYEKL. J gave up 4 bases and V 0 bases, and 13 bases lay outside the gene matches. CDR3 region: CASSQDAGLQGAKYEQYF. The CDR3 DNA follows: TGCGCCAGCAGCCAAGACGCCGGCTTACAGGGGGCAAAGTACGAGCAGTACTTC.

In this sample, this clone turned up a few times. CDR3 sequence: CASSSRDVPNQPQHF. The CDR3 bases are TGTGCCAGTAGTTCCCGGGACGTTCCAAATCAGCCCCAGCATTTT. This chain connects TRBV19 to TRBJ1-5, with a possible D match to TRBD1 (5 bases). CDR3 size: 15 residues. V was clipped by 5 bases and J by 4 bases, with 15 bases between them. CDR1 and CDR2 from the germline V gene are LNHDA and SQIVND (reference sequence).

This rearrangement joins TRBV6-4 to TRBJ1-6; 8 nucleotides align to TRBD1. V shed 3 bases, J shed 10 bases, and the junction held 5 bases outside the gene matches. There are 14 residues in the CDR3. The germline V gene encodes CDR1 MRHNA and CDR2 SNTAGT. The CDR3 nucleotides are TGTGCCAGCAGTGATCGAGACAGGGGATCACCCCTCCACTTT. Amino acids: CASSDRDRGSPLHF.

This clone showed up just a few times. The chain joins TRBV2 to TRBJ2-7, with 8 nucleotides matching TRBD1. The CDR3 runs to 13 residues. Germline V gene sequence: CDR1 SNHLY, CDR2 FYNNEI. The V gene end was trimmed by 5 bases and the J gene end by 6 bases; junction bases not matched to a gene: 6. The CDR3 DNA reads as TGTGCCAGCAGTTTCCAGGGGGCCGCCGAGCAGTACTTC. It yields the protein CASSFQGAAEQYF.

The chain joins TRBV7-9 to TRBJ2-3; D tentatively fits TRBD1 or TRBD2 (5 bases each). V dropped 0 bases and J dropped 1 base, with 11 bases sitting between them. The CDR3 spans 16 residues. CDR1 and CDR2 from the germline V gene are SEHNR and FQNEAQ (reference sequence). CDR3 amino acids: CASSLALGEGTDTQYF. CDR3 DNA: TGTGCCAGCAGCTTAGCGTTGGGGGAAGGCACAGATACGCAGTATTTT.

The V and J genes are TRBV5-1 and TRBJ1-1; D unclear. Per the germline V gene, CDR1 is SGHRS and CDR2 is YFSETQ. V was cut by 1 base and J by 6 bases, with 16 bases left in between. This CDR3 spans 15 amino acids. The CDR3 DNA reads TGCGCCAGCAGCTTGAATTTGGGCGGGATCGCTGAAGCTTTCTTT. This encodes CASSLNLGGIAEAFF.

The gene calls are TRBV28 and TRBJ1-1, with unresolved D. Looked up from germline, CDR1 is MDHEN and CDR2 is SYDVKM. This CDR3 is built from 13 residues. V lost 1 base and J 10 bases, leaving 13 bases between the germline ends. CDR3 DNA sequence: TGTGCCAGCAGTTTATTCGAGGCAAACGGAGCTTTCTTT. Its protein is CASSLFEANGAFF. Filled out from reference TRBV28 and TRBJ1-1, the complete variable domain reads DVKVTQSSRYLVKRTGEKVFLECVQDMDHENMFWYRQDPGLGLRLIYFSYDVKMKEKGDIPEGYSVSREKKERFSLILESASTNQTSMYLCASSLFEANGAFFGQGTRLTVV.

J is TRBJ1-5 and V is TRBV11-2; weak D call: TRBD1 (6 bases). Germline V CDR1 and CDR2: SGHAT, FQNNGV. V dropped 6 bases and J dropped 2 bases, with 14 bases sitting between them. The length of the CDR3 is 15 residues. CDR3 nucleotide sequence: TGTGCCAGCAGTCCCCTGGGGGCCCGCAATCAGCCCCAGCATTTT. It is translated as CASSPLGARNQPQHF.

There are a few counts of this clone. The V gene is TRBV4-1, the J gene TRBJ2-7; D remains ambiguous. The V gene lost 5 bases and the J gene lost 1 base, with 12 bases spanning the gap. The germline CDR1 and CDR2 sequences are MGHRA and YSYEKL. CDR3 size: 14 residues. CDR3 sequence (DNA): TGCGCCAGCAGCACCCACAGCGAATCCTACGAGCAGTACTTC. This sequence encodes CASSTHSESYEQYF.

The CDR3 region is CATRRELDGYTF. CDR3 sequence (DNA): TGTGCCACAAGGAGGGAACTCGATGGCTACACCTTC. The V and J genes are TRBV7-9 and TRBJ1-2; no clear D gene. With 10 bases removed from V and 6 bases from J, the gap between germline ends came to 15 bases. This CDR3 spans 12 amino acids. The germline gives CDR1 SEHNR, CDR2 FQNEAQ (reference sequence).

This clone was detected a few times. CDR3 sequence (DNA): TGTGCCTGGAACCTGAACTCTAACTATGGCTACACCTTC. The encoded protein is CAWNLNSNYGYTF. The genes are TRBV30 and TRBJ1-2, with D unresolved. The germline CDR1 and CDR2 sequences are GTSNPN and SVGIG (reference sequence). Trimming took off 4 bases at V and 0 bases at J, with 9 bases between the two ends. The CDR3 loop spans 13 amino acids.

The CDR3 reads CASSPGGSYNSPLHF. CDR3 nucleotides: TGTGCCAGCTCCCCAGGGGGATCCTATAATTCACCCCTCCACTTT. V gene TRBV18 combines with J gene TRBJ1-6; 7 bases fit TRBD1. CDR3 length: 15 amino acids. V shed 6 bases and J 1 base; nucleotides not matched to a gene: 3. CDR1 is KGHSH and CDR2 is LQKENI in the germline V gene.

The chain joins TRBV28 to TRBJ1-2, with a tentative D call TRBD1 (5 bases). Germline lookup yields CDR1 MDHEN and CDR2 SYDVKM. The CDR3 spans 17 residues. Trimming stripped 9 bases from V and 0 bases from J, with 23 bases between. The CDR3 protein is CASISKGLRPTNYGYTF. CDR3 sequence (DNA): TGTGCCAGTATTAGTAAGGGGTTGAGACCGACTAACTATGGCTACACCTTC.

The chain combines TRBV10-1 with TRBJ1-1, with 7 bases fitting TRBD1. This CDR3 has 15 amino acids. The trim removed 2 bases at V and 3 bases at J, leaving 6 bases unmatched. CDR1 and CDR2 from the germline V gene are WNHNN and SYGVQD (reference sequence). CDR3 nucleotides: TGCGCCAGCAGTGAGAGACAGGGTCGCGACACTGAAGCTTTCTTT. Translation: CASSERQGRDTEAFF.

The V and J genes are TRBV11-3 and TRBJ2-3, with 9 bases lining up with TRBD2. The germline gives CDR1 SGHNT, CDR2 YENEEA. Unmatched junction bases numbered 3, after V lost 5 bases and J lost 3 bases. CDR3 length: 14 residues. CDR3 DNA: TGTGCCAGCAGCATCGGACTAGCGACAGATACGCAGTATTTT. Encoded protein: CASSIGLATDTQYF.

This clone was seen a few times. The chain links TRBV29-1 to TRBJ1-1; D gene unclear. Germline V gives CDR1 SQVTM, CDR2 ANQGSEA. V shed 4 bases and J shed 7 bases, with 19 bases lying between them. The CDR3 extends over 14 amino acids. The CDR3 region has the DNA TGCAGCGTTGTTAATCGGCAGTTAGTTTTTGAAGCTTTCTTT. Its protein product is CSVVNRQLVFEAFF.

This clone was counted only a few times. The CDR3 DNA reads TGCGCCAGCAGCTTCGGCACCTTAAGGGCCGGGGAGCTGTTTTTT. Residues: CASSFGTLRAGELFF. V gene TRBV5-1 combines with J gene TRBJ2-2; unclear D gene. Trimming removed 2 bases from V and 6 bases from J, with 14 bases in between. The CDR3 spans 15 residues. Germline lookup yields CDR1 SGHRS and CDR2 YFSETQ.

This chain uses TRBV11-2 with TRBJ2-3, with D maybe TRBD2 (5 bases). Between the trimmed V and J ends, which lost 0 bases and 5 bases, there was a span of 9 bases. This CDR3 region has 14 residues. The germline V gene has CDR1 SGHAT and CDR2 FQNNGV. The CDR3 here is CASSLDLAEDTQYF. CDR3 coding DNA: TGTGCCAGCAGCTTAGACCTAGCAGAAGATACGCAGTATTTT.

V and J are TRBV6-1 and TRBJ1-1; D may be TRBD1 (5 bases). The CDR3 is made up of 13 amino acids. Between the trimmed V and J ends, which lost 6 bases and 2 bases, there was a span of 10 bases. Germline assignment: CDR1 MNHNS and CDR2 SASEGT. The CDR3 protein is CASRGDGNTEAFF. In DNA form, the CDR3 reads TGTGCCAGCAGAGGGGACGGAAACACTGAAGCTTTCTTT.